This TCR beta chain was observed in a study of shared clonotypes between healthy human individuals. The protocol was immunoSEQ multiplex PCR, while the TCRdb copy is restricted to in-frame clones and leaves out a portion. The sample lists roughly 760,000 clones; approximately 79% were seen once. The ends lost 6 bases at V and 2 bases at J; junction bases unmatched: 1. Germline V gene sequence: CDR1 MDHEN, CDR2 SYDVKM. The CDR3 loop spans 14 amino acids. Source material: memory CD4+ T cells sorted from blood. Subset noted: CD45RA-negative fraction. The chain is built from TRBV28 and TRBJ1-3; TRBD1 matches 10 bases. This sequence originates from a woman aged 25 to 39 in good health. The CDR3 DNA follows: TGTGCCAGCAGAGGGACAGGGGCTGGAAACACCATATATTTT. It yields the protein CASRGTGAGNTIYF. The variable domain in full, with the rest retrieved from reference TRBV28 and TRBJ1-3, is DVKVTQSSRYLVKRTGEKVFLECVQDMDHENMFWYRQDPGLGLRLIYFSYDVKMKEKGDIPEGYSVSREKKERFSLILESASTNQTSMYLCASRGTGAGNTIYFGEGSWLTVV.